This T cell receptor beta chain was identified in a study of early T cells in non-severe SARS-CoV-2 infection (dated by TCRdb to about 2021). Context from the whole study: Bulk RNA from unsorted whole blood was used for TCR sequencing, so alpha and beta chains could not be paired. Paper-wide results and their limitations: VDJdb matching was skewed toward anti-spike CD8 responses and likely underestimated virus-specific expansions by missing private and CD4 specificities.

Receptor libraries were prepared by 5' RACE. Sequenced on a NextSeq 500. To correct for sequencing error and PCR bias, the TCR library protocol tagged individual cDNA molecules with unique molecular identifiers. Both TCR alpha and beta chains were sequenced, and tight co-correlation was observed between alpha and beta sequence abundances in each sample. The paper's processing steps were these. Decombinator V4 was used to perform V gene, J gene and CDR3 annotation of TCR sequences. Expanded TCRs were defined as changing significantly between any two time points under a Poisson model with p below 0.0001. TCR abundances were normalised to the total number of TCRs sequenced in each sample and reported as counts per million. TRAV1-2 paired with TRAJ12, TRAJ20 or TRAJ33 defined MAIT TCRs, while TRAV10 paired with TRAJ18 defined iNKT TCRs. VDJdb, accessed 1 November 2021, was searched for CMV, EBV and SARS-CoV-2 annotated TCRs, with TCRs annotated for multiple antigens excluded. TCRdb applied fastp at Q25 and MiXCR to the public reads, then kept only in-frame beta chains. Here each entry gathers all rows of one CDR3 protein and keeps the most common genes and DNA. TCRdb assigned the V and J calls; the authors' analysis was not used. The sample table shows approximately 39,000 distinct CDR3 sequences, and roughly 9.9% are seen once. The ten largest clones take up 9.5% to 15% of the sample.

The study was a case-control design nested within a healthcare worker cohort in London, UK, with weekly nasopharyngeal swab PCR tests and blood sampling. Between 23 and 31 March 2020, the week of the UK lockdown, healthcare workers were enrolled and then followed up weekly for as long as 16 weeks. The CDR3 goes from the cysteine to the phenylalanine over 11 residues. Kept here is only the CDR3 DNA, which spans 33 bases and is read in frame from base 1. Deletion took 0 bases off V and 15 bases off J, with a span of 12 bases between the germline ends. From a lookup of the germline V gene, CDR1 and CDR2 are SQVTM and ANQGSEA. This clonotype was detected only a few times. The target of this receptor is not known. The sample holds no much larger clone one base away, and base qualities are not on file.

This sequence uses TRBV29-1 and TRBJ2-1; TRBD2 is a possible D gene, resting on 6 matching bases. Source material: whole blood. The sequence derives from an adult who was a healthcare worker with PCR-confirmed SARS-CoV-2 infection or an uninfected control (not recorded which). At the DNA level, the sequence is TGCAGCGTTGAAGATTGGGGGGTTCCGTTCTTC. Translated, it reads CSVEDWGVPFF.